This T cell receptor beta chain was found in a study of cytomegalovirus exposure and HLA in healthy donors. With respect to this clone: An end of the junction differs from the germline gene, which may be a read error.

Each donor's status was that of a healthy bone marrow donor. Germline V gene lookup returns CDR1 SGDLS and CDR2 YYNGEE. The CDR3 consists of 10 residues. Both 60 Vbeta primers and 13 Jbeta primers went into the PCR. Sequencing used immunoSEQ multiplex PCR; TCRdb keeps in-frame clones, though not all of them. The sample contains about 94,000 clones, around 80% of which appear only once. The specimen was PBMCs. The chain is built from TRBV9 and TRBJ1-2; D unresolved. The receptor was derived from a woman in her sixties or seventies in good health and CMV-seronegative. In nucleotides, the CDR3 is TGTGCCAGCAGCGGAGTCCCCCCCAACTTC. Residues: CASSGVPPNF. Full variable domain (missing parts from reference TRBV9 and TRBJ1-2): DSGVTQTPKHLITATGQRVTLRCSPRSGDLSVYWYQQSLDQGLQFLIQYYNGEERAKGNILERFSAQQFPDLHSELNLSSLELGDSALYFCASSGVPPNFGSGTRLTVV.